The 18 T cell receptor beta chains below were found in one sample sequenced in a study of brain T cells in children with intractable seizures (dated by TCRdb to the early 2020s). Per the publication, the time point label means: resected brain tissue, or blood drawn just prior to surgery. Library prep was done by the immunoSEQ multiplex PCR assay. The table comes from immuneACCESS by way of TCRdb, which keeps in-frame sequences with V and J called. Part of the clones is missing from these tables; in studies checked, under half for an unresolved V gene and the rest for unknown reasons. Here the sample has 60,000 to 65,000 clones; roughly 95% occur a single time. The biggest ten clones account for 0.35% to 0.4% of the sample. This sample comprised peripheral blood, obtained at surgery. The source is a boy in the first two years of life with focal cortical dysplasia and intractable seizures.

The genes are TRBV7-2 and TRBJ2-7, with 11 bases that match TRBD2. The CDR3 is 15 residues long. CDR1 SGHTA and CDR2 FQGNSA come from the germline V gene. V shed 5 bases and J 0 bases; nucleotides not matched to a gene: 3. CDR3 DNA sequence: TGTGCCAGCAGCCTCGGACTAGCGGGCTCCTACGAGCAGTACTTC. Its protein product is CASSLGLAGSYEQYF.

The gene calls are TRBV27 and TRBJ2-5; 9 positions match TRBD2. CDR3 length: 19 residues. Germline V gene sequence: CDR1 MNHEY, CDR2 SMNVEV (reference sequence). Unmatched junction bases numbered 18, after V lost 4 bases and J lost 3 bases. The CDR3, as DNA: TGTGCCAGCAGTTCCCTCCTAGCGGGAAAAGGGTTAAGGGAAGAGACCCAGTACTTC. Translated, it gives CASSSLLAGKGLREETQYF.

Notes on this clone: An end of the junction differs from the germline gene, which may be a read error. The gene calls are TRBV7-2 and TRBJ2-7, with 13 nucleotides matching TRBD2. The CDR3 is made up of 13 amino acids. CDR1 is SGHTA, CDR2 FQGNSA, per germline. CDR3 loop: CASSSTMGLAGSF. The CDR3 DNA sequence: TGTGCCAGCAGCTCCACCATGGGACTAGCGGGGTCCTTC. Full variable domain (remainder filled in from reference TRBV7-2 and TRBJ2-7): GAGVSQSPSNKVTEKGKDVELRCDPISGHTALYWYRQSLGQGLEFLIYFQGNSAPDKSGLPSDRFSAERTGGSVSTLTIQRTQQEDSAVYLCASSSTMGLAGSFGPGTRLTVT.

J is TRBJ2-5 and V is TRBV20-1; D unresolved. This CDR3 has 11 residues. Germline lookup yields CDR1 DFQATT and CDR2 SNEGSKA (reference sequence). V lost 4 bases to trimming and J lost 2 bases, with 5 bases between them. DNA for the CDR3: TGCAGTGCTACCCTTCAAGAGACCCAGTACTTC. This codes for CSATLQETQYF.

The V call is TRBV4-1, the J call TRBJ2-7; 9 bases are a match to TRBD2. Per the germline V gene, CDR1 is MGHRA and CDR2 is YSYEKL. This CDR3 spans 16 amino acids. Trimming removed 2 bases from V and 4 bases from J; junction bases left unmatched: 9. The CDR3 DNA sequence: TGCGCCAGCAGCCAATCCCCAGAGCGGGGGGAATACGAGCAGTACTTC. Translating gives CASSQSPERGEYEQYF.

V gene TRBV19 combines with J gene TRBJ1-4; 7 nucleotides match TRBD1. This CDR3 spans 13 amino acids. In germline, CDR1 is LNHDA, CDR2 SQIVND (reference sequence). The trim removed 3 bases at V and 10 bases at J, leaving 5 bases unmatched. Here the CDR3 DNA reads TGTGCCAGTAGTATCGACAGGGACGGAAAACTGTTTTTT. Translated, it gives CASSIDRDGKLFF. Complete variable domain (other parts from reference TRBV19 and TRBJ1-4): DGGITQSPKYLFRKEGQNVTLSCEQNLNHDAMYWYRQDPGQGLRLIYYSQIVNDFQKGDIAEGYSVSREKKESFPLTVTSAQKNPTAFYLCASSIDRDGKLFFGSGTQLSVL.

This chain links TRBV9 with TRBJ1-2; perhaps TRBD1 as D (5 bases). V was trimmed by 0 bases and J by 3 bases, leaving 12 bases between them. The CDR3 is 15 amino acids. CDR1 is SGDLS, CDR2 YYNGEE, per germline. As DNA, the CDR3 is TGTGCCAGCAGCGTAGATCGAATGACAGACTATGGCTACACCTTC. Translating it yields CASSVDRMTDYGYTF.

V usage is TRBV7-2 and J usage is TRBJ1-1; 8 bases are a match to TRBD1. V was pared by 10 bases and J by 8 bases, with 12 bases of the junction left unmatched. Germline V gives CDR1 SGHTA, CDR2 FQGNSA. This CDR3 comprises 13 residues. This CDR3 reads CATIRTGRGEAFF. The CDR3 DNA is TGTGCCACCATCCGGACAGGGCGGGGCGAAGCTTTCTTT. Drawing the rest from reference TRBV7-2 and TRBJ1-1, the complete variable domain is GAGVSQSPSNKVTEKGKDVELRCDPISGHTALYWYRQSLGQGLEFLIYFQGNSAPDKSGLPSDRFSAERTGGSVSTLTIQRTQQEDSAVYLCATIRTGRGEAFFGQGTRLTVV.

The chain recombines TRBV28 with TRBJ1-5; D possibly corresponds to TRBD1 (5 bases). V was trimmed by 10 bases and J by 1 base, leaving 23 bases between them. CDR1 and CDR2 (germline): MDHEN, SYDVKM. This CDR3 spans 17 amino acids. The CDR3 region has the DNA TGTGCCATCAAGGGACTCCATCCCGGGGGAAGCAATCAGCCCCAGCATTTT. Amino acids: CAIKGLHPGGSNQPQHF.

The V gene is TRBV7-2, the J gene TRBJ1-3; D remains ambiguous. The germline V gene encodes CDR1 SGHTA and CDR2 FQGNSA. The V and J ends lost 3 bases and 0 bases respectively, with 9 bases between them. CDR3 length: 15 residues. The CDR3, as DNA: TGTGCCAGCAGCTTTACTTCATCCTCTGGAAACACCATATATTTT. It specifies CASSFTSSSGNTIYF.

This clone came up once. The chain links TRBV2 to TRBJ1-6; D might be TRBD1 (5 bases). V was trimmed by 6 bases and J by 12 bases, leaving 15 bases between them. The CDR3 sequence is 13 residues long. Germline V lookup: CDR1 SNHLY, CDR2 FYNNEI. CDR3 loop: CASSGWGRVPLHF. Here the CDR3 DNA reads TGTGCCAGCAGCGGATGGGGGAGGGTACCCCTCCACTTT.

This clone is a singleton in its sample. V gene TRBV6-5 combines with J gene TRBJ2-5, with TRBD1 as a possible D gene (6 bases). The CDR3 spans 15 residues. CDR1 and CDR2 from the germline V gene are MNHEY and SVGAGI. Trimming removed 7 bases at V and 5 bases at J, with 20 bases between. The CDR3 reads CASTPGHPRGETQYF. The CDR3, as DNA: TGTGCCAGCACCCCGGGACACCCCCGCGGGGAGACCCAGTACTTC.

V usage is TRBV28 and J usage is TRBJ2-3, with TRBD2 matching 10 bases. Germline V gene data show CDR1 as MDHEN and CDR2 as SYDVKM. V trimming: 5 bases; J trimming: 4 bases; junction bases outside the gene matches: 15. The CDR3 is 18 amino acids. For the CDR3, the DNA is TGTGCCAGCAGTCCCGCCCCTAGCGGGAGAGGTAAACCAGATACGCAGTATTTT. This sequence encodes CASSPAPSGRGKPDTQYF.

V usage is TRBV11-2 and J usage is TRBJ2-5, with TRBD2 matching over 12 bases. The CDR3 consists of 14 residues. Trimming removed 3 bases from V and 5 bases from J; junction bases left unmatched: 1. From germline, CDR1 is SGHAT and CDR2 FQNNGV. Here the CDR3 DNA reads TGTGCCAGCAGCTTTCTAGCGGGGGGGGAGACCCAGTACTTC. Translated: CASSFLAGGETQYF.

This chain connects TRBV19 to TRBJ2-7, with 13 nucleotides matching TRBD2. Germline CDR1 LNHDA, CDR2 SQIVND (reference sequence). CDR3 length: 16 amino acids. The V and J ends lost 4 bases and 4 bases, in that order; junction bases with no gene match: 7. The CDR3 DNA follows: TGTGCCAGTAGTACATTTGGGACTAGCGGGACATACGAGCAGTACTTC. Translation gives CASSTFGTSGTYEQYF.

The count of this clone is one. The chain joins TRBV7-3 to TRBJ2-3; D is undetermined. Germline assignment: CDR1 SGHTA and CDR2 FQGTGA. This CDR3 has 16 amino acids. The V and J ends lost 2 bases and 2 bases respectively, with 14 bases between them. The CDR3 loop is CASSLWSAVTTDTQYF. The DNA for the CDR3 is TGTGCCAGCAGCTTATGGTCCGCGGTCACCACAGATACGCAGTATTTT. The whole variable domain, remainder taken from reference TRBV7-3 and TRBJ2-3, is GAGVSQTPSNKVTEKGKYVELRCDPISGHTALYWYRQSLGQGPEFLIYFQGTGAADDSGLPNDRFFAVRPEGSVSTLKIQRTERGDSAVYLCASSLWSAVTTDTQYFGPGTRLTVL.

The V gene is TRBV10-3, the J gene TRBJ2-2, with D perhaps given as TRBD1 or TRBD2 (5 bases each). The germline V gene has CDR1 ENHRY and CDR2 SYGVKD. This CDR3 has 13 amino acids. Trimming cost V 11 bases and J 12 bases, with 22 bases left between them. This chain's CDR3 is CAHENRDGGKLFF. The CDR3 DNA reads as TGTGCCCATGAGAACCGGGACGGTGGAAAGCTGTTTTTT.

As to this clone: One junction end disagrees with the germline gene, perhaps due to a read error. DNA of the CDR3: TGTGCCAGCAGCAAAGACAAGGGGGCGAATGACGAGCAGTACTTC. It codes for CASSKDKGANDEQYF. The chain recombines TRBV3-1 (or the pseudogene TRBV3-2) with TRBJ2-7, with 7 bases fitting TRBD1. This CDR3 is 15 amino acids long. CDR1 LGHDT and CDR2 YNNKEL come from the germline V gene (reference sequence).